This T cell receptor (beta chain) was recorded in a study of human T cells and chemical hapten exposure. The overall study: Readings were taken at 6 days from patch tests that had applied 0.01% DPC to the upper back.

Sample time point: patch test 2, 6 weeks after DPC sensitization. Treatment noted: therapeutic diphenylcyclopropenone sensitization with weekly scalp DPC. Every donor had alopecia and was 18 to 70 years old; all were suitable for DPC. The study used a library that attached unique molecular identifiers to individual cDNA molecules. TCRdb redid the calling of the RACE reads with MiXCR, one entry per CDR3 protein. Altogether 330,000 or so distinct CDR3 sequences are present, about 6.9% being singletons, with the ten largest covering about 5.6%. Trimming removed 6 bases from V and 0 bases from J; junction bases left unmatched: 1. Germline V gene data show CDR1 as MNHEY and CDR2 as SVGEGT. The CDR3 is made up of 14 amino acids.

This TCR was sampled from a woman aged 18 to 35 with alopecia areata. Some clones in this sample may be carry-over from other donors' samples. The sequences come from whole blood, collected in connection with sensitization to the hapten diphenylcyclopropenone (DPC). The chain has TRBV6-2 or TRBV6-3 and TRBJ2-1; 8 bases fit TRBD2. The DNA for the CDR3 is TGTGCCAGCAGCCTAGCGGGCTCCTACAATGAGCAGTTCTTC. Protein sequence: CASSLAGSYNEQFF.